This T cell receptor (beta chain) was identified during a study of early T cells in non-severe SARS-CoV-2 infection. As for the study in general: Bulk RNA taken from unsorted whole blood was sequenced, leaving chains unpaired.

CDR3 length: 15 amino acids. Trimming took off 4 bases at V and 2 bases at J, with 15 bases between the two ends. The germline V gene encodes CDR1 SGHRS and CDR2 YFSETQ. Study-level findings and limits: VDJdb matching favored anti-spike CD8 responses, missing private and CD4 specificities.

Unique molecular identifiers (one per individual cDNA molecule) were attached. TCRdb independently ran MiXCR on the 5' RACE reads; one entry per CDR3 protein. The data show around 64,000 distinct CDR3 sequences, about 12% seen once. With respect to this clonotype: What it binds is unknown.

Sequencing was performed on whole blood. The clonotype comes from an adult who was a healthcare worker with PCR-confirmed SARS-CoV-2 infection or an uninfected control (not recorded which). V and J are TRBV5-1 and TRBJ2-5; D unresolved. The CDR3 bases are TGCGCCAGCAGCGGTGGACCACACCTTCAAGAGACCCAGTACTTC. Its translation is CASSGGPHLQETQYF.